Listed below are T cell receptor beta chains from one sample, sequenced in a study of CD4 T cells in relation to SARS-CoV-2 and coronaviruses. For these receptors, no antigen is known. The assay was immunoSEQ multiplex PCR, and TCRdb's table has in-frame clones only and misses some. This repertoire shows about 36,000 clones, over 60% found once; its top ten account for approximately 20%. Material: memory CD4+ T cells from PBMCs, cultured in vitro. All receptors derive from an adult with COVID-19. Both conserved end residues are part of each CDR3. The order of the fields is CDR3 protein, CDR3 DNA, V gene, J gene, D gene, clone size. D genes are given only for firm matches. Clone sizes are given selectively: once, few, many, or a class where the clone is expanded.

CASSENGVETQYF	TGTGCCAGCAGTGAAAATGGGGTGGAGACCCAGTACTTC	TRBV6-1	TRBJ2-5	NA	NA
CASSVDPSSYNEQFF	TGTGCCAGCAGCGTAGACCCGAGCTCCTACAATGAGCAGTTCTTC	TRBV9	TRBJ2-1	NA	NA
CASTIGLGNQPQHF	TGTGCCAGCACCATCGGGCTTGGGAATCAGCCCCAGCATTTT	TRBV2	TRBJ1-5	NA	NA
CASSFFSVAKNIQYF	TGTGCCAGCAGCTTCTTCAGTGTAGCCAAAAACATTCAGTACTTC	TRBV5-6	TRBJ2-4	NA	NA
CASSPEGGRGYTF	TGTGCCAGCAGTCCCGAGGGGGGCCGTGGCTACACCTTC	TRBV6-5	TRBJ1-2	NA	few
CASSQGFGTNEKLFF	TGTGCCAGCTCACAGGGTTTTGGGACTAATGAAAAACTGTTTTTT	TRBV18	TRBJ1-4	NA	NA
CASKVIASYNEQFF	TGTGCCAGCAAAGTAATCGCCTCCTACAATGAGCAGTTCTTC	TRBV2	TRBJ2-1	NA	NA
CASSQQGYEQYF	TGCGCCAGCAGCCAACAGGGCTACGAGCAGTACTTC	TRBV5-1	TRBJ2-7	NA	NA
CASSSRTNTDTQYF	TGTGCCAGCAGCTCTAGGACTAACACAGATACGCAGTATTTT	TRBV9	TRBJ2-3	NA	NA
CASSGRGGERTDTQYF	TGTGCCAGCAGCGGGAGGGGGGGAGAGCGCACAGATACGCAGTATTTT	TRBV9	TRBJ2-3	NA	NA
CASSLAGQVSGNTIYF	TGCGCCAGCAGCTTGGCGGGACAGGTCTCTGGAAACACCATATATTTT	TRBV5-1	TRBJ1-3	TRBD1	NA
CASSSMDVMSWEQFF	TGTGCCAGCAGTTCCATGGATGTGATGTCGTGGGAGCAGTTCTTC	TRBV4-2	TRBJ2-1	NA	NA
CASSFRDTQYF	TGTGCCAGCAGTTTTCGAGATACGCAGTATTTT	TRBV12-3/TRBV12-4	TRBJ2-3	NA	NA
CASSLNWSTDTQYF	TGTGCCAGCAGTTTAAACTGGAGCACAGATACGCAGTATTTT	TRBV27	TRBJ2-3	NA	NA
CASSGVGAGTDTQYF	TGTGCCAGCAGCGGGGTGGGAGCGGGAACAGATACGCAGTATTTT	TRBV7-6	TRBJ2-3	TRBD2	NA
CASSLSASGRGYEQFF	TGTGCCAGCAGCCTCTCAGCGAGCGGGAGAGGGTATGAGCAGTTCTTC	TRBV7-2	TRBJ2-1	TRBD2	few
CASSLSTGSSGNTIYF	TGTGCCAGCAGCTTGTCGACAGGCTCCTCTGGAAACACCATATATTTT	TRBV5-6	TRBJ1-3	NA	NA
CASSQAGFNQPQHF	TGTGCCAGCAGCCAAGCAGGCTTCAATCAGCCCCAGCATTTT	TRBV3-1/TRBV3-2	TRBJ1-5	NA	NA
CATSGPFGGGELFF	TGTGCCACCAGCGGACCCTTCGGAGGCGGGGAGCTGTTTTTT	TRBV24-1	TRBJ2-2	NA	NA
CASSPIGGAGYNEQFF	TGTGCCAGTAGCCCTATCGGGGGAGCGGGGTACAATGAGCAGTTCTTC	TRBV19	TRBJ2-1	TRBD2	NA
CASSLNAGGPQETQYF	TGTGCCAGCTCTCTGAACGCGGGAGGGCCCCAAGAGACCCAGTACTTC	TRBV18	TRBJ2-5	TRBD2	NA
CATSDATGKGQKTFF	TGTGCCACCAGTGATGCGACAGGCAAGGGACAGAAAACGTTCTTC	TRBV24-1	TRBJ2-1	TRBD1	NA
CAWSVDRAEKLFF	TGTGCCTGGAGTGTAGACAGGGCGGAAAAACTGTTTTTT	TRBV30	TRBJ1-4	TRBD1	few
CASSESRLGSRYTQYF	TGCGCCAGCAGTGAGTCACGTCTGGGGAGCCGATATACGCAGTATTTT	TRBV10-1	TRBJ2-3	NA	NA
CASSTDRPNEQYF	TGTGCCAGCAGCACCGATCGGCCGAACGAGCAGTACTTC	TRBV7-9	TRBJ2-7	NA	NA
CATSRVLGGPEETQYF	TGTGCCACCAGCAGAGTGCTTGGAGGCCCAGAGGAGACCCAGTACTTC	TRBV15	TRBJ2-5	NA	NA
CATSATGTSGAFDTDTQYF	TGTGCCACCAGCGCCACGGGGACTAGCGGGGCTTTCGACACAGATACGCAGTATTTT	TRBV15	TRBJ2-3	TRBD2	NA
CASSFWGSGGYTF	TGTGCCAGCAGTTTTTGGGGTTCGGGTGGCTACACCTTC	TRBV28	TRBJ1-2	NA	NA
CASSLSSLGDEQFF	TGTGCCAGCAGCTTATCTAGCCTGGGGGATGAGCAGTTCTTC	TRBV7-2	TRBJ2-1	NA	NA
CAMRLPAETYQETQYF	TGTGCCATGAGGCTCCCGGCAGAAACATACCAAGAGACCCAGTACTTC	TRBV19	TRBJ2-5	NA	NA
CASSLGPGQGSYEQYF	TGCGCCAGCAGCTTGGGGCCGGGACAGGGATCGTACGAGCAGTACTTC	TRBV5-1	TRBJ2-7	TRBD1	NA
CASLKRDGVKNIQYF	TGTGCCAGCCTAAAGCGGGACGGGGTCAAAAACATTCAGTACTTC	TRBV28	TRBJ2-4	TRBD2	once
CASSVELAGASSYNEQFF	TGTGCCAGCAGTGTTGAACTAGCGGGGGCCAGCTCCTACAATGAGCAGTTCTTC	TRBV6-1	TRBJ2-1	TRBD2	NA
CASSPGTVPSYSNQPQHF	TGTGCCAGCTCACCAGGGACTGTCCCCTCGTATAGCAATCAGCCCCAGCATTTT	TRBV18	TRBJ1-5	NA	NA
CASSLAGPWGATEAFF	TGTGCCAGCAGCTTAGCTGGACCATGGGGGGCCACTGAAGCTTTCTTT	TRBV11-1	TRBJ1-1	NA	NA
CASSLGGSKSSYEQYF	TGCGCCAGCAGCTTGGGAGGCTCTAAAAGCTCCTACGAGCAGTACTTC	TRBV5-1	TRBJ2-7	NA	NA
CATSDYGVGTGELFF	TGTGCCACCAGTGATTACGGCGTGGGGACCGGGGAGCTGTTTTTT	TRBV24-1	TRBJ2-2	NA	NA
CASSLWGEGQGGFYSAFF	TGTGCCAGCAGCTTATGGGGGGAAGGACAGGGGGGGTTCTATTCAGCTTTCTTT	TRBV28	TRBJ1-1	TRBD1	few
CASSLVGTSEAFF	TGTGCCAGCAGCTTAGTTGGGACTTCTGAAGCTTTCTTT	TRBV11-3	TRBJ1-1	NA	NA
CASSLVLAGADTQYF	TGCGCCAGCAGCTTGGTACTAGCGGGAGCGGATACGCAGTATTTT	TRBV5-1	TRBJ2-3	TRBD2	NA
CASSVTQGHEQFF	TGTGCCAGCAGCGTGACGCAGGGTCATGAGCAGTTCTTC	TRBV9	TRBJ2-1	NA	few
CASNQEGEADTQYF	TGTGCCAGCAATCAAGAGGGTGAGGCAGATACGCAGTATTTT	TRBV6-5	TRBJ2-3	NA	few
CASSVGNRAEQFF	TGTGCCAGCAGCGTCGGGAACCGCGCTGAGCAGTTCTTC	TRBV9	TRBJ2-1	NA	NA
CASRTYTGELFF	TGTGCCAGCAGAACCTACACCGGGGAGCTGTTTTTT	TRBV28	TRBJ2-2	NA	NA
CASSSSQETQYF	TGTGCCAGTAGTTCCAGCCAAGAGACCCAGTACTTC	TRBV19	TRBJ2-5	NA	few
CASSQREDTEAFF	TGTGCCAGCAGTCAACGGGAGGACACTGAAGCTTTCTTT	TRBV12-3/TRBV12-4	TRBJ1-1	NA	few